These 2 T cell receptor beta chains share one sample of origin, sequenced in a study of T-cell reconstitution after alpha-beta-depleted transplantation in children. Unique molecular identifiers were built into the TCRbeta library. TCRdb analysed the PCR reads with MiXCR anew, one entry per CDR3 protein. The sample consists of around 580,000 distinct CDR3 sequences, 23% of them appearing once. Sample: PBMCs, mostly from graft donor cells, taken 360 days after TCRalphabeta/CD19-depleted stem cell transplant. These receptors originate from a boy in the first two years of life who had a stem cell transplant for acute myeloid leukemia, so the T cells may come from the graft donor.

The V and J genes are TRBV5-6 and TRBJ2-7; D gene uncertain. Germline V CDR1 and CDR2: SGHDT, YYEEEE. V shed 1 base and J shed 2 bases, with 13 bases lying between them. This CDR3 is 15 amino acids long. The CDR3 coding sequence is TGTGCCAGCAGCTTGAAACGTCTTTATCCCTACGAGCAGTACTTC. It yields the protein CASSLKRLYPYEQYF.

This clonotype was counted once. The V call is TRBV3-1, the J call TRBJ2-7; D not resolved. Germline loops: CDR1 LGHDT, CDR2 YNNKEL (reference sequence). Between the trimmed V and J ends, which lost 2 bases and 0 bases, there was a span of 8 bases. CDR3 length equals 14 residues. The CDR3 is CASSQYSLSYEQYF. The CDR3 DNA follows: TGTGCCAGCAGCCAATACAGTCTCTCCTACGAGCAGTACTTC.